These T cell receptor beta chains were read from a single sample in a study of T cell repertoires in cytomegalovirus infection. No antigen has been assigned to these receptors. Each CDR3 protein is one row after TCRdb ran MiXCR on the reads. The table has about 55,000 distinct CDR3 sequences, around 20% seen once. Sample: CD8+ T cells from cultured PBMCs, taken from culture after CMV antigen stimulation. These receptors all stem from a human donor in good health (CMV status not recorded). Some clones in this sample may be carry-over from other donors' samples. CDR3s include the opening cysteine and the closing phenylalanine or tryptophan. D genes are given only for firm matches. The size entry is marked missing in some rows and otherwise reads once, few, many or a size class.

length: 15; D: .; J: TRBJ2-5; size: .; V: TRBV7-2; CDR3: CASSHSIGSQETQYF; DNA: TGTGCCAGCAGCCATTCAATCGGGTCCCAAGAGACCCAGTACTTC
length: 15; D: .; J: TRBJ1-2; size: .; V: TRBV4-2; CDR3: CASSQEIQGNYGYTF; DNA: TGTGCCAGCAGCCAAGAAATTCAGGGGAACTATGGCTACACCTTC
length: 16; D: TRBD1; J: TRBJ1-2; size: few; V: TRBV4-1; CDR3: CASSQDPRQGAEGYTF; DNA: TGCGCCAGCAGCCAAGATCCAAGACAGGGGGCTGAGGGCTACACCTTC
length: 14; D: TRBD1; J: TRBJ1-2; size: .; V: TRBV7-9; CDR3: CVSSLGTGGNGYTF; DNA: TGTGTCAGCAGCTTAGGAACAGGGGGCAATGGCTACACCTTC
length: 13; D: .; J: TRBJ2-5; size: .; V: TRBV6-1; CDR3: CASSGDDQETQYF; DNA: TGTGCCAGCAGTGGGGACGACCAAGAGACCCAGTACTTC
length: 14; D: TRBD2; J: TRBJ2-7; size: .; V: TRBV29-1; CDR3: CSGGTSGRMYEQYF; DNA: TGCAGCGGTGGGACTAGCGGGAGAATGTACGAGCAGTACTTC
length: 14; D: .; J: TRBJ2-5; size: .; V: TRBV6-5; CDR3: CASSQGGYQETQYF; DNA: TGTGCCAGCAGCCAGGGCGGGTACCAAGAGACCCAGTACTTC
length: 15; D: .; J: TRBJ1-2; size: .; V: TRBV7-2; CDR3: CASRAKTGTNYGYTF; DNA: TGTGCCAGCAGGGCAAAGACTGGAACTAACTATGGCTACACCTTC
length: 13; D: .; J: TRBJ2-2; size: .; V: TRBV7-2; CDR3: CASSPIGTGELFF; DNA: TGTGCCAGCAGCCCCATTGGCACCGGGGAGCTGTTTTTT
length: 14; D: .; J: TRBJ2-5; size: few; V: TRBV9; CDR3: CASSVGGGEETQYF; DNA: TGTGCCAGCAGCGTAGGCGGAGGGGAAGAGACCCAGTACTTC
length: 14; D: TRBD2; J: TRBJ2-1; size: few; V: TRBV6-5; CDR3: CASTPSGRNNEQFF; DNA: TGTGCCAGCACACCTAGCGGGAGAAACAATGAGCAGTTCTTC
length: 16; D: .; J: TRBJ1-4; size: few; V: TRBV27; CDR3: CASSLSSPRVNEKLFF; DNA: TGTGCCAGCAGTTTATCATCTCCGCGGGTAAATGAAAAACTGTTTTTT
length: 21; D: TRBD2; J: TRBJ2-1; size: few; V: TRBV6-6; CDR3: CASSYSISEILAGHHYNEQFF; DNA: TGTGCCAGCAGTTACTCGATCTCGGAGATATTAGCGGGTCACCACTACAATGAGCAGTTCTTC
length: 16; D: TRBD1; J: TRBJ2-7; size: many; V: TRBV7-3; CDR3: CASSNATGTGSYEQYF; DNA: TGTGCCAGCAGCAACGCCACCGGGACAGGGTCCTACGAGCAGTACTTC
length: 16; D: .; J: TRBJ2-1; size: .; V: TRBV6-1; CDR3: CASSRDAPWSYNEQFF; DNA: TGTGCCAGCAGTAGGGACGCCCCATGGTCCTACAATGAGCAGTTCTTC
length: 16; D: TRBD2; J: TRBJ2-6; size: .; V: TRBV7-8; CDR3: CASRGGFFSGANVLTF; DNA: TGTGCCTCCCGGGGGGGTTTCTTCTCTGGGGCCAACGTCCTGACTTTC
length: 19; D: TRBD2; J: TRBJ2-1; size: few; V: TRBV7-2; CDR3: CASSPGTSAYPSSYNEQFF; DNA: TGTGCCAGCAGCCCTGGGACTAGCGCCTACCCAAGCTCCTACAATGAGCAGTTCTTC
length: 14; D: .; J: TRBJ2-3; size: .; V: TRBV19; CDR3: CASRDPHRTDTQYF; DNA: TGTGCCAGCCGGGACCCCCATCGCACAGATACGCAGTATTTT
length: 14; D: .; J: TRBJ2-2; size: .; V: TRBV6-6; CDR3: CASKRGKKAGELFF; DNA: TGTGCCAGCAAGAGGGGGAAAAAGGCCGGGGAGCTGTTTTTT
length: 14; D: .; J: TRBJ2-5; size: .; V: TRBV19; CDR3: CASSMSRTQETQYF; DNA: TGTGCCAGTAGTATGAGTAGGACACAAGAGACCCAGTACTTC
length: 15; D: TRBD1; J: TRBJ1-2; size: .; V: TRBV4-2; CDR3: CASSQEGTGSYGYTF; DNA: TGTGCCAGCAGCCAAGAAGGGACAGGGAGCTATGGCTACACCTTC
length: 16; D: .; J: TRBJ2-1; size: few; V: TRBV5-1; CDR3: CASSLRSREVSNEQFF; DNA: TGCGCCAGCAGCTTACGTTCCAGGGAGGTGAGCAATGAGCAGTTCTTC
length: 14; D: .; J: TRBJ2-5; size: .; V: TRBV29-1; CDR3: CSVEGEELGETQYF; DNA: TGCAGCGTTGAGGGGGAAGAGTTAGGAGAGACCCAGTACTTC
length: 15; D: .; J: TRBJ2-7; size: .; V: TRBV27; CDR3: CASSLINRAAYEQYF; DNA: TGTGCCAGCAGTTTAATTAACAGAGCAGCCTACGAGCAGTACTTC
length: 20; D: TRBD1; J: TRBJ1-2; size: few; V: TRBV7-2; CDR3: CASSLWIVRAAGGKSEGYTF; DNA: TGTGCCAGCAGCTTATGGATCGTTAGGGCGGCAGGGGGCAAATCGGAGGGCTACACCTTC
length: 14; D: TRBD1; J: TRBJ2-5; size: .; V: TRBV27; CDR3: CATPTRGRQETQYF; DNA: TGTGCCACCCCAACCAGGGGGAGACAAGAGACCCAGTACTTC
length: 14; D: TRBD1; J: TRBJ2-2; size: few; V: TRBV6-6; CDR3: CASSPGQATGELFF; DNA: TGTGCCAGCAGTCCTGGACAGGCCACCGGGGAGCTGTTTTTT
length: 15; D: TRBD1; J: TRBJ2-1; size: few; V: TRBV7-8; CDR3: CASSPWTGGNNEQFF; DNA: TGTGCCAGCAGCCCGTGGACAGGGGGGAACAATGAGCAGTTCTTC
length: 15; D: TRBD2; J: TRBJ2-1; size: .; V: TRBV12-3/TRBV12-4; CDR3: CASSPTSGGADEQFF; DNA: TGTGCCAGCAGTCCAACTAGCGGGGGGGCCGATGAGCAGTTCTTC
length: 15; D: .; J: TRBJ2-5; size: .; V: TRBV12-3/TRBV12-4; CDR3: CASSSRGGMEETQYF; DNA: TGTGCCAGCAGTTCGCGGGGTGGTATGGAAGAGACCCAGTACTTC
length: 15; D: TRBD1; J: TRBJ2-1; size: many; V: TRBV6-2/TRBV6-3; CDR3: CASSERDRASHEQFF; DNA: TGTGCCAGCAGTGAGCGGGACAGGGCATCCCATGAGCAGTTCTTC
length: 15; D: .; J: TRBJ2-3; size: .; V: TRBV12-3/TRBV12-4; CDR3: CASTPRQGNTDTQYF; DNA: TGTGCCAGCACCCCACGGCAGGGTAACACAGATACGCAGTATTTT
length: 14; D: TRBD2; J: TRBJ2-1; size: few; V: TRBV7-6; CDR3: CASSLPGGNNEQFF; DNA: TGTGCCAGCAGCTTACCCGGGGGGAACAATGAGCAGTTCTTC
length: 13; D: .; J: TRBJ1-1; size: few; V: TRBV12-3/TRBV12-4; CDR3: CASTQHGNTEAFF; DNA: TGTGCCAGCACCCAACACGGGAACACTGAAGCTTTCTTT
length: 13; D: .; J: TRBJ1-6; size: .; V: TRBV5-6; CDR3: CASSNQGNSPLHF; DNA: TGTGCCAGCAGCAACCAGGGGAATTCACCCCTCCACTTT
length: 13; D: TRBD1; J: TRBJ2-3; size: many; V: TRBV28; CDR3: CASSPTGSDTQYF; DNA: TGTGCCAGCAGTCCGACAGGGTCAGATACGCAGTATTTT
length: 13; D: .; J: TRBJ1-1; size: .; V: TRBV7-8; CDR3: CASSLNPGKGAFF; DNA: TGTGCCAGCAGCTTAAACCCGGGAAAGGGAGCTTTCTTT
length: 14; D: .; J: TRBJ2-1; size: .; V: TRBV6-1; CDR3: CASSEGRRLEEQFF; DNA: TGTGCCAGCAGTGAAGGACGGAGACTCGAGGAGCAGTTCTTC
length: 14; D: .; J: TRBJ2-5; size: .; V: TRBV7-1; CDR3: CASSPPADQETQYF; DNA: TGTGCCAGCAGCCCACCAGCTGATCAAGAGACCCAGTACTTC
length: 14; D: .; J: TRBJ2-3; size: .; V: TRBV7-2; CDR3: CASSLAGYTDTQYF; DNA: TGTGCCAGCAGCTTAGCAGGGTACACAGATACGCAGTATTTT
length: 15; D: .; J: TRBJ2-1; size: few; V: TRBV7-2; CDR3: CASSLKGGPYNEQFF; DNA: TGTGCCAGCAGCTTAAAAGGGGGGCCCTACAATGAGCAGTTCTTC
length: 11; D: TRBD2; J: TRBJ2-1; size: few; V: TRBV12-3/TRBV12-4; CDR3: CATVSRGGQFF; DNA: TGTGCCACCGTTTCGCGGGGGGGGCAGTTCTTC
length: 13; D: .; J: TRBJ1-1; size: few; V: TRBV14; CDR3: CASSQVGGTEAFF; DNA: TGTGCCAGCAGCCAAGTAGGGGGTACTGAAGCTTTCTTT
length: 19; D: TRBD1; J: TRBJ2-6; size: .; V: TRBV7-2; CDR3: CASSFTAGTGPSGANVLTF; DNA: TGTGCCAGCAGCTTCACGGCCGGGACAGGGCCTTCTGGGGCCAACGTCCTGACTTTC
length: 15; D: TRBD1; J: TRBJ2-5; size: .; V: TRBV5-6; CDR3: CASSSGQGIGETQYF; DNA: TGTGCCAGCAGCTCAGGACAGGGGATTGGAGAGACCCAGTACTTC
length: 12; D: .; J: TRBJ2-7; size: .; V: TRBV7-9; CDR3: CASLNDSYEQYF; DNA: TGTGCCAGCTTAAACGACTCCTACGAGCAGTACTTC
length: 15; D: .; J: TRBJ1-1; size: few; V: TRBV4-3; CDR3: CASSQSDGGWGEAFF; DNA: TGCGCCAGCAGCCAAAGCGATGGGGGCTGGGGTGAAGCTTTCTTT
length: 19; D: TRBD2; J: TRBJ2-5; size: few; V: TRBV7-7; CDR3: CASSLKGTRLAGGLETQYF; DNA: TGTGCCAGCAGCTTAAAAGGGACTCGACTAGCGGGGGGGCTGGAGACCCAGTACTTC
length: 13; D: .; J: TRBJ2-5; size: .; V: TRBV11-3; CDR3: CASSLTASETQYF; DNA: TGTGCCAGCAGCTTGACCGCCTCGGAGACCCAGTACTTC
length: 13; D: .; J: TRBJ2-7; size: many; V: TRBV6-5; CDR3: CASSETDTYEQYF; DNA: TGTGCCAGCAGCGAAACCGATACCTACGAGCAGTACTTC
length: 14; D: .; J: TRBJ2-7; size: medium-sized; V: TRBV27; CDR3: CASSLGPATTEQYF; DNA: TGTGCCAGCAGTTTAGGACCAGCTACGACCGAGCAGTACTTC
length: 17; D: .; J: TRBJ1-1; size: .; V: TRBV7-9; CDR3: CASSSSILTQRNTEAFF; DNA: TGTGCCAGCAGCTCTTCCATTCTGACACAGCGGAACACTGAAGCTTTCTTT
length: 16; D: .; J: TRBJ1-5; size: .; V: TRBV7-6; CDR3: CASSPKSDYSNQPQHF; DNA: TGTGCCAGCAGTCCTAAGTCGGATTATAGCAATCAGCCCCAGCATTTT